Reported below is one T cell receptor (beta chain). The antigen remains undetermined. The data were obtained in a study of T cells expressing NK-cell markers. Study-level points and caveats: Over 5 donors showed dominant NKG2C+ clonotypes comprising roughly 1.0-7.0% of their CD8+ T cells.

Making the TCR beta cDNA relied on 5'RACE template switching with UMIs. TCRdb re-analyzed the 5' RACE reads; it lists each CDR3 protein once, without DNA. Its table records around 280,000 distinct CDR3 sequences. Germline CDR1 DFQATT, CDR2 SNEGSKA (reference sequence). CDR3 length: 14 amino acids. Sequences were obtained from blood T cells: a sorted CD56 or NKG2C T cell subset, CD4+ or CD8+ T cells, or bulk PBMC T cells (not recorded which). J is TRBJ2-1 and V is TRBV20-1; TCRdb's D gene call, TRBD2, goes unchecked for lack of DNA. This receptor was taken from a man aged 18 to 30 in good health. The CDR3: CSARSGLSYNEQFF.